The TCR beta chain described here comes from a study of T cell changes during pregnancy in multiple sclerosis. Data came from immunoSEQ multiplex PCR; TCRdb stores just in-frame clones and leaves some out. The sample holds fewer than 65,000 clones, 91% seen once. V shed 4 bases, J shed 0 bases, and the junction held 8 bases outside the gene matches. The germline CDR1 and CDR2 sequences are SGHTA and FQGNSA. The CDR3 totals 16 residues. The rearrangement uses TRBV7-2 and TRBJ1-1; 7 bases match TRBD1. This receptor was identified in a female donor in good health, enrolled as a control in a pregnancy study. The sequenced sample was peripheral blood, obtained after pregnancy. For the CDR3, the DNA is TGTGCCAGCAGCTCCCCCAAACAGGGGATGAACACTGAAGCTTTCTTT. This gives the protein CASSSPKQGMNTEAFF.